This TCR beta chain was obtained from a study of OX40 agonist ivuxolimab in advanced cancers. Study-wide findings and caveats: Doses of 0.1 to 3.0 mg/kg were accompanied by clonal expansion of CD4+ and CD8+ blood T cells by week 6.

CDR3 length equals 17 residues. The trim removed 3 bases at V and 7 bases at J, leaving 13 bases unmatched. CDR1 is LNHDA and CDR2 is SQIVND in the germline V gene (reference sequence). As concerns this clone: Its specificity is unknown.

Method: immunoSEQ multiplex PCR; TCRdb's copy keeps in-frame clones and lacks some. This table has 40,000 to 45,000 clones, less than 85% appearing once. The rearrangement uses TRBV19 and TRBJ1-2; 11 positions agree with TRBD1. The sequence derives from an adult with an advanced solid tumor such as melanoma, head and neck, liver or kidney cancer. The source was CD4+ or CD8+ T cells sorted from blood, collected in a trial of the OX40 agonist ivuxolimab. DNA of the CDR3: TGTGCCAGTAGTATTTCCGGGACAGGGGGAATCAGGCGTGGCTACACCTTC. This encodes CASSISGTGGIRRGYTF.